This TCR beta chain derives from a study of cytomegalovirus exposure and HLA in healthy donors (dated 2017 in TCRdb). About the investigation overall: According to a later analysis, one platform produced both the roughly 120 validation repertoires and the 666 repertoires of the first cohort. The study was designed to test whether signatures of past pathogen exposure could be identified by cataloging public T cell receptors. High-throughput TCR immunosequencing, statistical association of individual TCRs with disease status, and machine learning were combined to predict cytomegalovirus infection status. Besides the first cohort of approximately 670 subjects, a separate validation cohort made up of 120 different subjects was used. Overall study results and their limits: According to the authors, the approach could potentially be generalized to other disease states and immunological phenotypes. A later analysis lacked HLA typing for the validation cohort, so it scored co-occurrence in that cohort across all 120 or so repertoires. Of the cluster scores, 85% to 95% were above 0 in a later analysis, which found that TCRs clustered in the first cohort also tended to co-occur in the 95 to 150 validation repertoires. A total of about 180 TCR beta chains were listed by the study as associated with cytomegalovirus. While some public TCRs were present in many individuals, most TCR sequences turned up only very rarely across donors. The classifier was reported to diagnose cytomegalovirus status with high specificity and sensitivity in both the original cohort and the validation cohort. Three of the identified cytomegalovirus-associated TCR beta chains were confirmed in vitro to be specific for cytomegalovirus antigens.

Trimming costs V 0 bases and J 4 bases, and their ends lie 12 bases apart. Inclusive of the bounding cysteine and phenylalanine, the CDR3 is 15 residues long. Of all the DNA, just the CDR3 is kept, 45 bases in frame from base 1. As encoded in the germline V gene, CDR1 is LGHNA while CDR2 is YSLEER. This clone was counted once. Its antigen is currently not known. Base qualities are not at hand, and no much larger clone is one base apart. The donors were included in the validation cohort of 130 or so subjects, a group kept apart from the approximately 700-subject first cohort. Libraries were prepared through the immunoSEQ multiplex PCR assay. In the source study's methods: To diagnose cytomegalovirus status from the catalog of TCR beta chain sequences, a statistical classification framework was built. TCRdb limited this immuneACCESS table to in-frame rearrangements with V and J called. A share of clones is missing; checked studies link under half to unresolved V genes, and the rest is unexplained. D and trimming come from the DNA, and the V and J calls and clone size come from that table. The sample table shows under 200,000 clones, and around 88% are seen once. The ten most abundant clones make up more than 2% of the sample.

Recombination joined TRBV4-3 with TRBJ1-2, with the D gene uncertain. Material for sequencing was PBMCs. This TCR was sampled from a woman between 18 and 30 years old in good health and CMV-seronegative. The nucleotides are TGCGCCAGCAGCCAAGACAGCGAATTACTCTATGGCTACACCTTC. It translates to CASSQDSELLYGYTF.